These 9 T cell receptor beta chains came from one sample sequenced in a study of blood T cell repertoires in COVID-19. Profiling relied on immunoSEQ multiplex PCR, and the TCRdb table lists in-frame clones only, not all of them. The repertoire holds approximately 210,000 clones, approximately 82% seen once, with just over 2.5% in the top ten. Sequencing used peripheral blood. The receptor source for this set is a woman between 70 and 85 years old with active or convalescent COVID-19.

There are a few counts of this clone. The J gene is TRBJ2-5, the V gene TRBV6-5; D call uncertain. This CDR3 spans 14 amino acids. CDR1 is MNHEY, CDR2 SVGAGI, per germline. The germline V and J ends were trimmed by 0 bases and 2 bases, with 7 bases remaining between them. DNA for the CDR3: TGTGCCAGCAGTTACTCGTACAGACAAGAGACCCAGTACTTC. It translates to CASSYSYRQETQYF.

Concerning this clone: The same CDR3 can be traced to other DNA sequences in this sample. V gene TRBV5-1 combines with J gene TRBJ1-3, with D perhaps matching TRBD1 (6 bases). The CDR3 extends over 14 amino acids. Trimming cost V 2 bases and J 2 bases, with 8 bases left between them. Per germline, CDR1 SGHRS and CDR2 YFSETQ. The CDR3 loop is CASSLQGTGNTIYF. The CDR3 nucleotides read TGCGCCAGCAGCTTACAGGGAACTGGAAACACCATATATTTT.

This clone was recorded once. The J gene is TRBJ2-7, the V gene TRBV27, with D possibly being TRBD2 (6 bases). V was pared by 4 bases and J by 0 bases, with 10 bases between. CDR3 size: 14 residues. Germline V gene data show CDR1 as MNHEY and CDR2 as SMNVEV (reference sequence). Here the CDR3 DNA reads TGTGCCAGCAGTTGGCGGGGTAGCTCCTACGAGCAGTACTTC. Its protein product is CASSWRGSSYEQYF.

The rearrangement joins TRBV29-1 to TRBJ1-5; D is unclear. CDR3 size: 15 residues. V was pared by 7 bases and J by 2 bases, with 18 bases between. Germline V gene sequence: CDR1 SQVTM, CDR2 ANQGSEA. The CDR3 spells CSAAEGWLGNQPQHF. In nucleotides, the CDR3 is TGCAGCGCCGCCGAGGGATGGTTGGGCAATCAGCCCCAGCATTTT.

Only one count was recorded for this clone. The chain couples TRBV6-6 to TRBJ1-5; D is ambiguous. CDR3 length: 14 residues. The V and J ends lost 6 bases and 6 bases respectively, with 15 bases between them. CDR1 is MNHNY, CDR2 SVGAGI, per germline (reference sequence). The CDR3 loop is CASSRGGEAQPQHF. The CDR3 DNA is TGTGCCAGCAGCCGTGGCGGGGAGGCTCAGCCCCAGCATTTT.

The rearrangement uses TRBV3-1 (or the pseudogene TRBV3-2) and TRBJ2-1, with 8 bases matching TRBD1. There are 16 residues in the CDR3. V was clipped by 3 bases and J by 6 bases; unmatched bases: 10. Germline values: CDR1 LGHDT, CDR2 YNNKEL (reference sequence). The CDR3 DNA reads as TGTGCCAGCAGCCAGCGCGGACCCGACAGGGGCAATGAGCAGTTCTTC. This gives the protein CASSQRGPDRGNEQFF.

The J gene is TRBJ2-7, the V gene TRBV21-1; TRBD2, as called in the table, went unchecked against the DNA. TRBV21-1 is marked as a pseudogene. The CDR3 runs to 16 residues. CDR3 sequence reads: CASSKNRGATSYEQYF. The CDR3 DNA is TGTGCCAGCAGCAAAAACCGGGGGGCTACCTCCTACGAGCAGTACTTC.

J is TRBJ1-1 and V is TRBV7-8; possibly TRBD1 for D (5 bases). Trimming shortened V by 5 bases and J by 6 bases, and 22 bases separated the two germline ends. The CDR3 loop spans 16 amino acids. CDR1 SGHVS and CDR2 FQNEAQ come from the germline V gene. The CDR3 region is CASSRGSGGGYSEAFF. CDR3 bases: TGTGCCAGCAGCCGGGGGTCGGGAGGTGGTTACTCTGAAGCTTTCTTT.

This clone was found once. The rearrangement joins TRBV2 to TRBJ2-7; the match to TRBD1 covers 9 bases. Germline CDR1 and CDR2: SNHLY and FYNNEI. The CDR3 consists of 14 residues. V lost 6 bases, J lost 3 bases, and 6 bases stayed unmatched. The CDR3 bases are TGTGCCAGCAGGACCGGGACAGGGATCTACGAGCAGTACTTC. Its protein product is CASRTGTGIYEQYF.